These 29 T cell receptor beta chains were all obtained from the same sample, sequenced in a study of OX40 agonist ivuxolimab in advanced cancers. Sequencing was performed with immunoSEQ multiplex PCR; in TCRdb, only in-frame clones are kept and a portion is missing. This repertoire shows roughly 70,000 clones, about four fifths found once; its top ten account for 4% to 6%. The material was CD4+ or CD8+ T cells sorted from blood, obtained in a trial of the OX40 agonist ivuxolimab. The receptors shown here come from an adult with an advanced solid tumor such as melanoma, head and neck, liver or kidney cancer.

This clone has a single count. This sequence joins TRBV27 and TRBJ1-2; D is ambiguous. V lost 10 bases and J lost 4, with 28 bases in between. This CDR3 comprises 17 residues. The germline V gene encodes CDR1 MNHEY and CDR2 SMNVEV (reference sequence). The CDR3 DNA follows: TGTGCCACCTCGGAAGGACTGGGAGGATCAACTAGCTATGGCTACACCTTC. Amino acids: CATSEGLGGSTSYGYTF.

V usage is TRBV5-6 and J usage is TRBJ1-1; unclear D gene. Germline V lookup: CDR1 SGHDT, CDR2 YYEEEE. Trimming took 2 bases from V and 1 from J, leaving 12 bases between them. The CDR3 length is 15 residues. DNA for the CDR3: TGTGCCAGCAGCTTCCTGGCGATACCGAACACTGAAGCTTTCTTT. It is translated as CASSFLAIPNTEAFF.

The chain recombines TRBV6-1 with TRBJ2-2; 8 bases agree with TRBD1. The CDR3 covers 14 residues. Trimming removed 8 bases from V and 2 bases from J; junction bases left unmatched: 4. Germline-derived CDR1 and CDR2 are MNHNS and SASEGT. For the CDR3, the DNA is TGTGCCAGCGGGGGACAGGATAACACCGGGGAGCTGTTTTTT. Encoded protein: CASGGQDNTGELFF.

This clone came up once. CDR3 protein: CASSRDRRRSPLHF. CDR3 bases: TGTGCCAGCAGCCGGGACCGCAGGCGTTCACCCCTCCACTTT. V gene TRBV4-2 combines with J gene TRBJ1-6, with D maybe TRBD1 (5 bases). V shed 4 bases and J shed 9 bases, with 13 bases lying between them. The germline V gene has CDR1 LGHNA and CDR2 YNFKEQ. The CDR3 covers 14 residues.

The CDR3 DNA sequence: TGTGCCAGCAGCTTCCGGGACAGGGGGCGAGAGCAGTACTTC. This gives the protein CASSFRDRGREQYF. V gene TRBV7-2 combines with J gene TRBJ2-7; 12 bases are shared with TRBD1. V shed 3 bases and J 7 bases; nucleotides not matched to a gene: 4. The length of the CDR3 is 14 residues. Germline loops: CDR1 SGHTA, CDR2 FQGNSA.

This clone was counted only a few times. The chain couples TRBV6-6 to TRBJ2-7; no clear D gene. CDR3 size: 12 residues. V was trimmed by 6 bases and J by 6 bases, leaving 12 bases between them. CDR1 and CDR2 from the germline V gene are MNHNY and SVGAGI (reference sequence). The CDR3 region has the DNA TGTGCCAGCAGCCGGGTTGTTATCGAGCAGTACTTC. Translating gives CASSRVVIEQYF.

The chain carries TRBV19 and TRBJ2-1; perhaps TRBD1 as D (5 bases). The length of the CDR3 is 12 residues. Trimming removed 8 bases at V and 9 bases at J, with 14 bases between. Germline CDR1 LNHDA, CDR2 SQIVND (reference sequence). CDR3 loop: CASSTLDSEQFF. In DNA form, the CDR3 reads TGTGCCAGTTCCACACTTGACAGTGAGCAGTTCTTC.

This clone showed up just once. This chain joins TRBV7-7 and TRBJ1-2; no clear D. The CDR3 is made up of 12 amino acids. CDR1 is SSHAT and CDR2 is FNYEAQ in the germline V gene (reference sequence). The V gene lost 6 bases and the J gene lost 4 bases, with 9 bases spanning the gap. CDR3 coding DNA: TGTGCCAGCAGTCCCAGAGTCTATGGCTACACCTTC. Its protein product is CASSPRVYGYTF.

The rearrangement joins TRBV7-6 to TRBJ2-1; D unresolved. Germline V CDR1 and CDR2: SGHVS, FNYEAQ. V lost 2 bases, J lost 4 bases, and 9 bases lay in between. CDR3 length: 14 residues. CDR3 DNA: TGTGCCAGCAGCTTAACGGCGGAGTACAATGAGCAGTTCTTC. It translates to CASSLTAEYNEQFF.

The V gene is TRBV15, the J gene TRBJ1-2, with unresolved D. Germline CDR1 and CDR2: LNHNV and YYDKDF (reference sequence). V lost 0 bases and J 2 bases, leaving 10 bases between the germline ends. The CDR3 has 15 amino acids. CDR3 coding DNA: TGTGCCACCAGCAGAGAGAGTGCGGAGAACTATGGCTACACCTTC. Its protein product is CATSRESAENYGYTF.

The V and J genes are TRBV5-4 and TRBJ1-2, with TRBD1 matching 10 bases. The CDR3 is made up of 14 amino acids. The germline V gene encodes CDR1 SGHNT and CDR2 YYREEE (reference sequence). V dropped 7 bases and J dropped 4; count of bases not matched to a gene: 7. CDR3 sequence: CASAPGQGSYGYTF. CDR3 DNA: TGTGCCAGCGCTCCGGGACAGGGGTCCTATGGCTACACCTTC.

In DNA, the CDR3 is TGCGCCAGCAGCCAAGATGGAGGGACTGGGGCCAACGTCCTGACTTTC. It yields the protein CASSQDGGTGANVLTF. The chain carries TRBV4-3 and TRBJ2-6; D may be TRBD2 (6 bases). The germline V gene has CDR1 LGHNA and CDR2 YSLEER. V lost 0 bases, J lost 2 bases, and 8 bases lay in between. The CDR3 consists of 16 residues.

The gene calls are TRBV6-5 and TRBJ1-5; D not resolved. The V gene's germline CDR1 is MNHEY and CDR2 SVGAGI. CDR3 length: 13 amino acids. The ends were cut back, 6 bases at V and 5 bases at J, with 11 bases in the middle. CDR3 nucleotide sequence: TGTGCCAGCAGCCCATGGGCGGATCAGCCCCAGCATTTT. Translated: CASSPWADQPQHF.

The chain couples TRBV5-1 to TRBJ2-3; maybe TRBD1 (6 bases). V was cut by 0 bases and J by 0 bases, with 11 bases left in between. This CDR3 region has 16 residues. Germline V gene lookup returns CDR1 SGHRS and CDR2 YFSETQ. The CDR3 here is CASSLEAGASTDTQYF. CDR3 coding DNA: TGCGCCAGCAGCTTGGAGGCAGGGGCCAGCACAGATACGCAGTATTTT.

The chain links TRBV18 to TRBJ1-3, with a weak D call TRBD1 (5 bases). The CDR3 loop spans 14 amino acids. From germline, CDR1 is KGHSH and CDR2 LQKENI. Between the trimmed V and J ends, which lost 8 bases and 6 bases, there was a span of 17 bases. The CDR3 spells CASAGTVDVNTIYF. CDR3 DNA: TGTGCCAGCGCAGGGACCGTCGATGTAAACACCATATATTTT.

The gene calls are TRBV6-5 and TRBJ1-1; D is unclear. This CDR3 has 15 amino acids. V dropped 1 base and J dropped 2 bases, with 11 bases sitting between them. Germline loops: CDR1 MNHEY, CDR2 SVGAGI. Written as DNA, the CDR3 is TGTGCCAGCAGTTACTTCGGCAGGCCCAACACTGAAGCTTTCTTT. It is translated as CASSYFGRPNTEAFF.

This clone was counted between two and nine times. The V call is TRBV18, the J call TRBJ2-7; 8 positions agree with TRBD1. Germline CDR1 and CDR2: KGHSH and LQKENI. The J segment lost 0 bases and the V segment lost 5 bases, leaving 21 bases of the junction unmatched. CDR3 length: 20 residues. CDR3 sequence (DNA): TGTGCCAGCTCAGGGAACTTCGGCAGGGGGCGCATCCCCAGCTCCTACGAGCAGTACTTC. Its translation: CASSGNFGRGRIPSSYEQYF. The complete variable domain, with remaining parts taken from reference TRBV18 and TRBJ2-7, reads NAGVMQNPRHLVRRRGQEARLRCSPMKGHSHVYWYRQLPEEGLKFMVYLQKENIIDESGMPKERFSAEFPKEGPSILRIQQVVRGDSAAYFCASSGNFGRGRIPSSYEQYFGPGTRLTVT.

This sequence joins TRBV19 and TRBJ1-1; D remains ambiguous. Germline V gene sequence: CDR1 LNHDA, CDR2 SQIVND (reference sequence). V lost 9 bases and J lost 1, with 15 bases in between. The CDR3 is 14 residues long. The CDR3 reads CASSSRGRNTEAFF. In DNA, the CDR3 is TGTGCCAGCTCTTCTCGTGGGCGGAACACTGAAGCTTTCTTT.

The CDR3 loop reads CATSRRQATHEQFF. The CDR3 nucleotides read TGTGCCACCAGCAGGCGGCAGGCCACCCATGAGCAGTTCTTC. The V call is TRBV15, the J call TRBJ2-1; D unresolved. Germline assignment: CDR1 LNHNV and CDR2 YYDKDF (reference sequence). The CDR3 contains 14 residues. V lost 3 bases to trimming and J lost 8 bases, with 14 bases between them.

This chain joins TRBV4-2 and TRBJ2-2; 7 bases map to TRBD1. CDR1 is LGHNA, CDR2 YNFKEQ, per germline. The CDR3 runs to 18 residues. Trimming at V came to 5 bases and at J to 4 bases, leaving 16 bases not matched to a gene. CDR3 DNA: TGTGCCAGCAGCACCTACAGGGGTGCAGGCGTGGGCACCGGGGAGCTGTTTTTT. Translated: CASSTYRGAGVGTGELFF.

V is TRBV18 and J is TRBJ2-1, with 8 bases identical to TRBD1. Germline CDR1 KGHSH, CDR2 LQKENI. V gave up 3 bases and J gave up 5 bases; unmatched junction bases: 3. The CDR3 is 14 amino acids. The CDR3 is CASSPGTGDNEQFF. The CDR3, as DNA: TGTGCCAGCTCACCTGGGACAGGCGACAATGAGCAGTTCTTC.

A note on this clone: An end of the junction does not agree with germline; a read error may underlie this. V is TRBV6-1 and J is TRBJ1-2, with D unclear. The CDR3 sequence is 11 residues long. From germline, CDR1 is MNHNS and CDR2 SASEGT. As DNA, the CDR3 is TGTGCCAGCAGTGCCCCGCCGGGAGGTTGTTTC. Its translation: CASSAPPGGCF.

This chain uses TRBV7-2 with TRBJ2-5, with 7 nucleotides matching TRBD2. CDR3 length: 14 amino acids. The J segment lost 5 bases and the V segment lost 2 bases, leaving 5 bases of the junction unmatched. Germline CDR1 is SGHTA and CDR2 is FQGNSA. CDR3 region: CASSLNGGGETQYF. The CDR3 DNA sequence: TGTGCCAGCAGCTTAAACGGGGGAGGGGAGACCCAGTACTTC.

This chain connects TRBV5-4 to TRBJ2-3, with 9 positions matching TRBD2. The germline V gene encodes CDR1 SGHNT and CDR2 YYREEE (reference sequence). Unmatched junction bases numbered 7, after V lost 3 bases and J lost 2 bases. The length of the CDR3 is 16 residues. This CDR3 is CASSSRAGGSTDTQYF. CDR3 bases: TGTGCCAGCAGCTCTAGAGCGGGAGGATCCACAGATACGCAGTATTTT.

The chain employs TRBV6-6 and TRBJ1-2; D ambiguous. The CDR3 is made up of 13 amino acids. The V end lost 2 bases, the J end lost 6 bases, and 10 bases lay between the germline ends. Looked up from germline, CDR1 is MNHNY and CDR2 is SVGAGI (reference sequence). CDR3 sequence: CASSYMGWNGYTF. Here the CDR3 DNA reads TGTGCCAGCAGTTACATGGGGTGGAATGGCTACACCTTC.

This clone was counted a few times. In DNA, the CDR3 is TGTGCCAGCAGCCCGGACAGGGGTACGACACCCCTCCACTTT. Translated, it gives CASSPDRGTTPLHF. J is TRBJ1-6 and V is TRBV6-5; 9 bases are a match to TRBD1. This CDR3 is 14 amino acids long. CDR1 and CDR2 from the germline V gene are MNHEY and SVGAGI. The V gene end was trimmed by 6 bases and the J gene end by 11 bases; junction bases not matched to a gene: 8.

The chain links TRBV15 to TRBJ2-3; no definite D call. Germline V gene sequence: CDR1 LNHNV, CDR2 YYDKDF (reference sequence). CDR3 length: 14 residues. The ends were cut back, 0 bases at V and 4 bases at J, with 8 bases in the middle. As DNA, the CDR3 is TGTGCCACCAGCAGAGATTCGCCACCAGATACGCAGTATTTT. This translates into CATSRDSPPDTQYF.

The chain carries TRBV5-6 and TRBJ2-5; 11 positions agree with TRBD2. Germline values: CDR1 SGHDT, CDR2 YYEEEE. This CDR3 is 14 amino acids long. The V segment lost 4 bases and the J segment 4 bases; nucleotides outside the gene matches: 3. The CDR3 reads CASSSTSGRETQYF. CDR3 nucleotide sequence: TGTGCCAGCAGCAGCACTAGCGGGAGAGAGACCCAGTACTTC.

This clone was observed a single time. The chain combines TRBV2 with TRBJ1-4; 8 bases are shared with TRBD1. The V gene end was trimmed by 6 bases and the J gene end by 5 bases; junction bases not matched to a gene: 11. CDR3 length: 16 residues. Germline loops: CDR1 SNHLY, CDR2 FYNNEI. Here the CDR3 reads CASRPRQGRVNEKLFF. The CDR3 coding sequence is TGTGCCAGCAGGCCCCGACAGGGGAGGGTGAATGAAAAACTGTTTTTT.